This TCR beta chain was obtained from a study of shared clonotypes between healthy human individuals. Germline loops: CDR1 SGHTA, CDR2 FQGNSA. CDR3 length equals 18 residues. The V and J ends lost 1 base and 7 bases, in that order; junction bases with no gene match: 17. Each PCR replicate from the sorted subsets contained 200 to 250 ng DNA, which is some 31,000 T cell genomes. Generated by immunoSEQ multiplex PCR, the TCRdb table keeps only in-frame clones and is missing some. The top ten hold about 0.41% of the sample, which has 2 million to 2.5 million clones, around 92% seen once. Sequences were obtained from naive CD4+ T cells from PBMCs. Subset described: CD45RA+ positively selected. The receptor's source is a man between 18 and 29 years old in good health. Some clones in this sample may be carry-over from other donors' samples. V and J are TRBV7-2 and TRBJ2-7, with 9 bases matching TRBD2. The CDR3 sequence: CASSLVGAGGPPEGEQYF. CDR3 coding DNA: TGTGCCAGCAGCTTAGTCGGAGCGGGAGGTCCTCCGGAAGGGGAGCAGTACTTC.